These 20 T cell receptor beta chains were sequenced from one sample in a study of Ad26.COV2.S vaccination and SARS-CoV-2 variants. Method: immunoSEQ multiplex PCR; TCRdb's copy keeps in-frame clones and lacks some. The table includes some 320,000 clones, 85% detected once. The treatment: around 19 received Ad26.COV2.S at low or high dose, single or two shots; roughly five received placebo; per-sample allocation not given. Sampling was performed 63 days after the first vaccine or placebo injection. The material was peripheral blood, obtained in a trial of Ad26.COV2.S vaccine versus placebo. The receptors originated from a person between 18 and 60 years old who received the Ad26.COV2.S COVID-19 vaccine or a placebo.

This chain joins TRBV7-3 and TRBJ2-2; TRBD2 might be the D (5 bases). Germline V CDR1 and CDR2: SGHTA, FQGTGA. Between the trimmed V and J ends, which lost 5 bases and 0 bases, there was a span of 13 bases. The CDR3 spans 16 residues. Here the CDR3 DNA reads TGTGCCAGCAGCCCACTAGGGCGGACGAACACCGGGGAGCTGTTTTTT. Amino acid sequence: CASSPLGRTNTGELFF.

The chain couples TRBV9 to TRBJ2-5; 11 positions match TRBD2. This CDR3 comprises 16 residues. V lost 2 bases and J lost 0; bases outside the gene matches: 3. Germline assignment: CDR1 SGDLS and CDR2 YYNGEE. This CDR3 reads CASSVSTSGDQETQYF. The CDR3 bases are TGTGCCAGCAGCGTCTCGACTAGCGGGGACCAAGAGACCCAGTACTTC.

V gene TRBV5-5 combines with J gene TRBJ1-5, with a possible D match to TRBD1 (6 bases). V was clipped by 10 bases and J by 4 bases, with 21 bases between them. CDR1 is SGHKS and CDR2 is YYEKEE in the germline V gene (reference sequence). This CDR3 comprises 15 residues. The CDR3 loop is CAGKGRDTSNQPQHF. CDR3 coding DNA: TGTGCCGGTAAAGGGAGGGACACCAGTAATCAGCCCCAGCATTTT.

Only a few counts were recorded for this clone. The chain joins TRBV28 to TRBJ1-6, with 7 bases identical to TRBD1. CDR1 is MDHEN, CDR2 SYDVKM, per germline. V trimming: 5 bases; J trimming: 4 bases; junction bases outside the gene matches: 5. The CDR3 has 15 amino acids. CDR3 DNA: TGTGCCAGCAGTGCGACAGGGTATTATAATTCACCCCTCCACTTT. This encodes CASSATGYYNSPLHF.

A few counts support this clone. The V gene is TRBV5-1, the J gene TRBJ2-6; D unclear. Trimming took 5 bases from V and 0 from J, leaving 9 bases between them. This CDR3 comprises 15 residues. Germline V gene data show CDR1 as SGHRS and CDR2 as YFSETQ. CDR3 sequence reads: CASRTPNSGANVLTF. The DNA of the CDR3 is TGCGCCAGCAGGACACCTAACTCTGGGGCCAACGTCCTGACTTTC.

This clone was seen only a few times. This chain uses TRBV7-3 with TRBJ1-6; weak D call: TRBD1 (5 bases). This CDR3 region has 14 residues. Trimming pared 5 bases from V and 6 bases from J, leaving 11 bases between. Germline-derived CDR1 and CDR2 are SGHTA and FQGTGA. CDR3 bases: TGTGCCAGCAGCCGGGGGATTTCTAATTCACCCCTCCACTTT. It codes for CASSRGISNSPLHF.

The V gene is TRBV12-3 or TRBV12-4, the J gene TRBJ1-6; D unclear. Trimming shortened V by 3 bases and J by 9 bases, and 6 bases separated the two germline ends. The CDR3 extends over 12 amino acids. The CDR3 bases are TGTGCCAGCAGTTTTGGGTTTTCACCCCTCCACTTT. Protein sequence: CASSFGFSPLHF.

The chain joins TRBV6-2 or TRBV6-3 to TRBJ2-5; D gene uncertain. CDR1 and CDR2 from the germline V gene are MNHEY and SVGEGT. Trimming cost V 4 bases and J 1 base, with 16 bases left between them. This CDR3 region has 16 residues. The CDR3 nucleotides are TGTGCCAGCAGTTTACCCGGCGCGGTTATCCAAGAGACCCAGTACTTC. It specifies CASSLPGAVIQETQYF.

This chain links TRBV9 with TRBJ1-1; D ambiguous. V shed 6 bases and J shed 0 bases, with 15 bases lying between them. This CDR3 is 15 amino acids long. Germline assignment: CDR1 SGDLS and CDR2 YYNGEE. In nucleotides, the CDR3 is TGTGCCAGCACCGAAGCGGCGTACATGAACACTGAAGCTTTCTTT. This translates into CASTEAAYMNTEAFF.

This rearrangement joins TRBV20-1 to TRBJ2-3, with D unclear. There are 15 residues in the CDR3. CDR1 and CDR2 from the germline V gene are DFQATT and SNEGSKA (reference sequence). Trimming stripped 3 bases from V and 2 bases from J, with 15 bases between. CDR3 residues: CSASIPDHITDTQYF. For the CDR3, the DNA is TGCAGTGCTAGTATCCCCGACCATATCACAGATACGCAGTATTTT.

The genes are TRBV5-1 and TRBJ2-3, with TRBD2 matching over 8 bases. The J segment lost 4 bases and the V segment lost 6 bases, leaving 7 bases of the junction unmatched. The length of the CDR3 is 14 residues. CDR1 is SGHRS, CDR2 YFSETQ, per germline. The CDR3, as DNA: TGCGCCAGCAAGACGGGGGGGCGGGCAGATACGCAGTATTTT. Protein: CASKTGGRADTQYF.

V and J are TRBV10-3 and TRBJ2-5, with 7 bases lining up with TRBD1. Per the germline V gene, CDR1 is ENHRY and CDR2 is SYGVKD. The CDR3 has 17 residues. Germline trimming cut 5 bases from V and 5 bases from J; bases unmatched to any gene: 17. The CDR3 here is CAISPRTRQGIGETQYF. CDR3 in DNA: TGTGCCATCAGTCCGCGAACGCGACAGGGTATAGGGGAGACCCAGTACTTC.

This clone was detected a few times. V gene TRBV27 combines with J gene TRBJ2-3; 13 bases are shared with TRBD2. The trim removed 2 bases at V and 11 bases at J, leaving 19 bases unmatched. This CDR3 is 19 amino acids long. Germline CDR1 is MNHEY and CDR2 is SMNVEV (reference sequence). The CDR3 DNA is TGTGCCAGCAGTTTAATTCCCGGGACTAGCGGGGTCCACAGATACGAGCAGTATTTT. This translates into CASSLIPGTSGVHRYEQYF.

This chain joins TRBV28 and TRBJ2-1; 9 bases fit TRBD2. The CDR3 has 15 amino acids. CDR1 and CDR2 (germline): MDHEN, SYDVKM. V dropped 6 bases and J dropped 7; count of bases not matched to a gene: 10. CDR3 in DNA: TGTGCCAGCAGACCCCAGCGGGGGGCGCCAAATGAGCAGTTCTTC. Its translation is CASRPQRGAPNEQFF.

V usage is TRBV19 and J usage is TRBJ2-2, with D possibly matching TRBD1 (5 bases). V was clipped by 0 bases and J by 4 bases, with 6 bases between them. CDR1 and CDR2 from the germline V gene are LNHDA and SQIVND (reference sequence). The CDR3 sequence is 14 residues long. The CDR3 spells CASSIDRATGELFF. The CDR3 DNA reads as TGTGCCAGTAGTATAGACAGGGCCACCGGGGAGCTGTTTTTT. Looking up the rest from reference TRBV19 and TRBJ2-2 gives the full variable domain: DGGITQSPKYLFRKEGQNVTLSCEQNLNHDAMYWYRQDPGQGLRLIYYSQIVNDFQKGDIAEGYSVSREKKESFPLTVTSAQKNPTAFYLCASSIDRATGELFFGEGSRLTVL.

This clone has only a few counts. V is TRBV7-2 and J is TRBJ2-1, with 13 bases matching TRBD2. The V segment lost 1 base and the J segment 6 bases; nucleotides outside the gene matches: 9. Germline CDR1 reads SGHTA; CDR2 reads FQGNSA. The CDR3 spans 18 residues. In DNA, the CDR3 is TGTGCCAGCAGCTTAGTCTCCACTAGCGGGGGGGCTGGCAATGAGCAGTTCTTC. Translating it yields CASSLVSTSGGAGNEQFF.

The chain combines TRBV7-9 with TRBJ1-6, with D perhaps TRBD1 (5 bases). CDR3 length: 15 residues. V shed 1 base and J shed 8 bases, with 12 bases lying between them. CDR1 and CDR2 from the germline V gene are SEHNR and FQNEAQ (reference sequence). CDR3 sequence: CASSLGQGGDSPLHF. CDR3 coding DNA: TGTGCCAGCAGCTTAGGGCAGGGTGGGGATTCACCCCTCCACTTT.

The gene calls are TRBV6-5 and TRBJ1-2; D ambiguous. The CDR3 has 16 amino acids. V lost 0 bases to trimming and J lost 2 bases, with 13 bases between them. Looked up from germline, CDR1 is MNHEY and CDR2 is SVGAGI. The CDR3 region has the DNA TGTGCCAGCAGTTACTCCCGGGCCGCGACCAACTATGGCTACACCTTC. Its translation: CASSYSRAATNYGYTF.

This clone was found once. The chain uses TRBV6-6 and TRBJ2-7; 8 bases fit TRBD1. Germline assignment: CDR1 MNHNY and CDR2 SVGAGI (reference sequence). With 1 base clipped from V and 2 bases from J, the junction kept 7 bases outside the gene matches. This CDR3 has 16 residues. The CDR3 DNA reads as TGTGCCAGCAGTTACTTAGCTCCGACAGGGGCCTACGAGCAGTACTTC. It is translated as CASSYLAPTGAYEQYF.

This chain connects TRBV7-2 to TRBJ2-7, with D possibly TRBD1 on 6 matching bases. Trimming removed 0 bases at V and 5 bases at J, with 11 bases between. The CDR3 runs 14 residues. Germline lookup yields CDR1 SGHTA and CDR2 FQGNSA. CDR3 nucleotides: TGTGCCAGCAGCTTAGCGGGGGCCCCCAACGAGCAGTACTTC. This encodes CASSLAGAPNEQYF.